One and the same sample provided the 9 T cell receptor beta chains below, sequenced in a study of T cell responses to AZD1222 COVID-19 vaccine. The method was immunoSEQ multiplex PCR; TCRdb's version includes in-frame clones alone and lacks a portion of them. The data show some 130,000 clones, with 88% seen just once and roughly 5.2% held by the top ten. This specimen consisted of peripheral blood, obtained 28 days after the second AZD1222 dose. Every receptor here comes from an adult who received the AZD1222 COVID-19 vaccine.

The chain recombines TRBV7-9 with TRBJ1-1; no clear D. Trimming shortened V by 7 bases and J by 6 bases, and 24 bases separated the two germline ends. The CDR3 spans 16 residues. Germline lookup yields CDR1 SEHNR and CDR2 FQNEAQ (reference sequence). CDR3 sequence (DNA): TGTGCCAGCAATTACCCTCAATCGCAATTGCTCTCTGAAGCTTTCTTT. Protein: CASNYPQSQLLSEAFF.

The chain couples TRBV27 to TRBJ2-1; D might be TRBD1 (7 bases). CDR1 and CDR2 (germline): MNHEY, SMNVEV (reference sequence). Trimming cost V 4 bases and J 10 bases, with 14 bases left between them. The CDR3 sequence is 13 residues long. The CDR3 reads CASSSTRGVEQFF. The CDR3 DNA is TGTGCCAGCAGTTCGACCAGGGGGGTAGAGCAGTTCTTC.

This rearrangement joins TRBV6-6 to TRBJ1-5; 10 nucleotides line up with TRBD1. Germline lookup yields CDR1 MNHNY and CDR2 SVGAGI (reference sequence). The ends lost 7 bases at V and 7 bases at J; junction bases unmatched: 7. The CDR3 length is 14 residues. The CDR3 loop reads CASNGQGGLQPQHF. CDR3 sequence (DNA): TGTGCCAGCAACGGACAGGGGGGGTTACAGCCCCAGCATTTT.

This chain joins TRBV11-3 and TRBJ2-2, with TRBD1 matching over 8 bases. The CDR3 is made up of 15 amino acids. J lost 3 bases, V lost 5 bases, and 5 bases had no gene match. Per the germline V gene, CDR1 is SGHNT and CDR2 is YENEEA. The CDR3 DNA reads TGTGCCAGCAGCCCCGGACAGGGTGACACCGGGGAGCTGTTTTTT. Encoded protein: CASSPGQGDTGELFF.

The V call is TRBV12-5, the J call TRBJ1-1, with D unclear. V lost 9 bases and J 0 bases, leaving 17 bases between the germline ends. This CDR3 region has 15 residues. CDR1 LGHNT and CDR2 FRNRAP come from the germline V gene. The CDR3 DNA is TGTGCTAGGTCCCAGGCCGAGAAAATGAACACTGAAGCTTTCTTT. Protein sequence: CARSQAEKMNTEAFF.

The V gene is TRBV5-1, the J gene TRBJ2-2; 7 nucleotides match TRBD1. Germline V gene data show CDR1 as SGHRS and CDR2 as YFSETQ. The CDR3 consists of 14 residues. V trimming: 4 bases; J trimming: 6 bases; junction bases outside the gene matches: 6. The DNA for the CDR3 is TGCGCCAGCAGCGGAACTCAGGGGGCCGGGGAGCTGTTTTTT. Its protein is CASSGTQGAGELFF.

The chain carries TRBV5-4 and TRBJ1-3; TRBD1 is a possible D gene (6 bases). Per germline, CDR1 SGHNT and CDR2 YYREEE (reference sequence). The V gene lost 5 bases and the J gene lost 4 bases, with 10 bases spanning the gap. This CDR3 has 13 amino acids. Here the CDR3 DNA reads TGTGCCAGCAGTTTCGACAGGGGAAACACCATATATTTT. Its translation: CASSFDRGNTIYF.

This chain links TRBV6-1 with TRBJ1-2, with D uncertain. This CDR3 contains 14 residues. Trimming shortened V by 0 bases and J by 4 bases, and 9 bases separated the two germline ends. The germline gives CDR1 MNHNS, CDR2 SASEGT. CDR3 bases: TGTGCCAGCAGTGAAGCTGAGGGAGTCTATGGCTACACCTTC. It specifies CASSEAEGVYGYTF.

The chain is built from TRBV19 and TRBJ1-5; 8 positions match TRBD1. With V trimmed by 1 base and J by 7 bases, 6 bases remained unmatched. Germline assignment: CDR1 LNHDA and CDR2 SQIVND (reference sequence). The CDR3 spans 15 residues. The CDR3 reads CASSIVGQGGQPQHF. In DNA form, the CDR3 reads TGTGCCAGTAGTATAGTTGGACAGGGCGGCCAGCCCCAGCATTTT.